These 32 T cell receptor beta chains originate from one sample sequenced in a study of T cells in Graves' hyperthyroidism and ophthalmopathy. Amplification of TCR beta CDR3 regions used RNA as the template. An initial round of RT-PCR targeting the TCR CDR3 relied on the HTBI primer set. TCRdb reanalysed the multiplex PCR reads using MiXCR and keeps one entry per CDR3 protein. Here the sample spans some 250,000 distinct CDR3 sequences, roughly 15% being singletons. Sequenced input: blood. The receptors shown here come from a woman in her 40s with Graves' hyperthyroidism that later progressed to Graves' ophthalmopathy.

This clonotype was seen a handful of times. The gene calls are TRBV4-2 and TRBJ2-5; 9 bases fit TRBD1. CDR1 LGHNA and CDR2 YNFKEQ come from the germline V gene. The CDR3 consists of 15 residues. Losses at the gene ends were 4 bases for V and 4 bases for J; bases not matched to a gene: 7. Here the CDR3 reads CASSLEDRGAETQYF. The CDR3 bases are TGTGCCAGCAGCCTCGAGGACAGGGGTGCAGAGACCCAGTACTTC.

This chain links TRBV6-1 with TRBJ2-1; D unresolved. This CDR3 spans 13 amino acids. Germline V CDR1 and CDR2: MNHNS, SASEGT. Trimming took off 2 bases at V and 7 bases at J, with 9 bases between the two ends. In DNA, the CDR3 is TGTGCCAGCAGTGAACGGGCAATGAATGAGCAGTTCTTC. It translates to CASSERAMNEQFF.

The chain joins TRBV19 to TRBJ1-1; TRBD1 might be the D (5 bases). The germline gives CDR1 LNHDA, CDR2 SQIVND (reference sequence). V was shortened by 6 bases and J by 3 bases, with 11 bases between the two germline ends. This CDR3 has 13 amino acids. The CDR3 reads CASRLGGYTEAFF. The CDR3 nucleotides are TGTGCCAGTAGATTGGGGGGTTACACTGAAGCTTTCTTT.

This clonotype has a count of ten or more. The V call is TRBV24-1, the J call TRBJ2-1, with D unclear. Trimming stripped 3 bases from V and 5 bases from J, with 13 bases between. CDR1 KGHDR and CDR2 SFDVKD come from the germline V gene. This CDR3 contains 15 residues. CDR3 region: CATSDPHKGDNEQFF. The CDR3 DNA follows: TGTGCCACCAGTGATCCCCATAAAGGCGACAATGAGCAGTTCTTC.

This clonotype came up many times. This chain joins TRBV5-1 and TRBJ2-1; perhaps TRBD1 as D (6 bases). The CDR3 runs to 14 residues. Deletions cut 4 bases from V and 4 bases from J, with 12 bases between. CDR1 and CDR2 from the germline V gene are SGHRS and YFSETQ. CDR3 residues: CASSINGQYNEQFF. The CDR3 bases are TGCGCCAGCAGCATAAACGGACAGTACAATGAGCAGTTCTTC.

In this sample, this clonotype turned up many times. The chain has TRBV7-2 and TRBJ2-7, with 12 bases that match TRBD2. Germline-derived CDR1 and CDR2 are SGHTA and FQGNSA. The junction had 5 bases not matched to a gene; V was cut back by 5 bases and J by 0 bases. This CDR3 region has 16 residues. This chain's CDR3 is CASSKGLAGLSYEQYF. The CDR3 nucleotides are TGTGCCAGCAGCAAAGGACTAGCGGGACTCTCCTACGAGCAGTACTTC.

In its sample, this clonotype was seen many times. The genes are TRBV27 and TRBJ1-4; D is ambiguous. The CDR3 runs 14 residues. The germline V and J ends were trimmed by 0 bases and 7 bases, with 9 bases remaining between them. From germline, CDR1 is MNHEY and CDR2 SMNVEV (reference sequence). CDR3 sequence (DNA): TGTGCCAGCAGTTTATCGCTTCTAGGTGAAAAACTGTTTTTT. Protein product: CASSLSLLGEKLFF.

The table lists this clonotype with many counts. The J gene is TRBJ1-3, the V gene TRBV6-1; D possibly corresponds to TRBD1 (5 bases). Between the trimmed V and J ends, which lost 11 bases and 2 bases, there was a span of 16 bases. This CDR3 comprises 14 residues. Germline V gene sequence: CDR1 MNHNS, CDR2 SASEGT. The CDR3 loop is CASHGGRAGNTIYF. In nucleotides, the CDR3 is TGTGCCTCCCATGGGGGAAGAGCTGGAAACACCATATATTTT.

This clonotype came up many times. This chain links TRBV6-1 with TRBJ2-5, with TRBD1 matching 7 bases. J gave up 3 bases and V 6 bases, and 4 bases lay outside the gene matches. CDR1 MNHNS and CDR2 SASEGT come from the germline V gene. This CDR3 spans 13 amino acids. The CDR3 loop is CASSLTGEETQYF. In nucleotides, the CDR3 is TGTGCCAGCAGCCTAACAGGGGAAGAGACCCAGTACTTC.

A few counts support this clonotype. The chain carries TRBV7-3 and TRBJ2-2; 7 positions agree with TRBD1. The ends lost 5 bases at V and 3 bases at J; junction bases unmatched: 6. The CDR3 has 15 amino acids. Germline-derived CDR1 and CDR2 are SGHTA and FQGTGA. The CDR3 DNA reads TGTGCCAGCAGCCCGACAGGGACGGACACCGGGGAGCTGTTTTTT. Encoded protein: CASSPTGTDTGELFF.

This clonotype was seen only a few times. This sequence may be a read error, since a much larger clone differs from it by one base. In DNA form, the CDR3 reads TGCAGCGTTGGAGAACAGGGAGACACCGGGGAGCTGTTTTTT. Protein sequence: CSVGEQGDTGELFF. The J gene is TRBJ2-2, the V gene TRBV29-1; D possibly corresponds to TRBD1 (6 bases). In germline, CDR1 is SQVTM, CDR2 ANQGSEA. CDR3 size: 14 residues. Trimming took off 4 bases at V and 3 bases at J, with 12 bases between the two ends.

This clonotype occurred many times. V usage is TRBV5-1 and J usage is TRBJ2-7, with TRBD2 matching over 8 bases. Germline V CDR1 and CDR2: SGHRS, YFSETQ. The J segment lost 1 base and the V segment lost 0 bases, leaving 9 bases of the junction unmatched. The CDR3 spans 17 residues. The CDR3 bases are TGCGCCAGCAGCTTGGGCGCTAGCGGGTTTTCTTCCTACGAGCAGTACTTC. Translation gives CASSLGASGFSSYEQYF.

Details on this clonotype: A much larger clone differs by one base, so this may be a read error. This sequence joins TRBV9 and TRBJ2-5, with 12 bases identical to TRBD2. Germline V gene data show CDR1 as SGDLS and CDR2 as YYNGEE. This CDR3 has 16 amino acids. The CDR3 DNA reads TGTGCCAGCAGCGTAGGGACTAGCGGGACCGAGGAGACCCAGCACTTC. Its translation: CASSVGTSGTEETQHF.

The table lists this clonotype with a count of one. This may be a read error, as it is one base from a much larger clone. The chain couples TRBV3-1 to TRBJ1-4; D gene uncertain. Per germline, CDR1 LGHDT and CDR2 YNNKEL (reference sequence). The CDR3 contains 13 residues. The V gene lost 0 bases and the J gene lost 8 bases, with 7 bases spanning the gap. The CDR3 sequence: CASSQDADEKLFF. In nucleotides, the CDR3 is TGTGCCAGCAGCCAAGATGCGGACGAAAAACTGTTTTTT.

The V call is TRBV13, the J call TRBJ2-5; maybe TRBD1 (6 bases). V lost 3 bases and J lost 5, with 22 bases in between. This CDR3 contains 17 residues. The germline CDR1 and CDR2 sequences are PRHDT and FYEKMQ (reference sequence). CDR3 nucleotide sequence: TGTGCCAGCAGCTTGCGCACAGGGCGGTACGTGGGGGAGACCCAGTACTTC. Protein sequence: CASSLRTGRYVGETQYF.

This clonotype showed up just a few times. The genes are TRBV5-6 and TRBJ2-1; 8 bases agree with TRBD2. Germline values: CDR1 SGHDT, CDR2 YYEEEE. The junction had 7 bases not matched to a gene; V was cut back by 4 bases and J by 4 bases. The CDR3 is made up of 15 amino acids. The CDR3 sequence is CASSAERGPYNEQFF. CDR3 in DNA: TGTGCCAGCAGCGCCGAGCGGGGGCCGTACAATGAGCAGTTCTTC.

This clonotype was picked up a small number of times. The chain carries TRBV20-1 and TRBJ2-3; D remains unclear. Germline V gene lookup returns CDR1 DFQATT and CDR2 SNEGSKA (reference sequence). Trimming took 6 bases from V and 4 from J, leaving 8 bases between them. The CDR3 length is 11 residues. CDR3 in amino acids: CSASVADTQYF. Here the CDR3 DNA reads TGCAGTGCCTCGGTGGCAGATACGCAGTATTTT.

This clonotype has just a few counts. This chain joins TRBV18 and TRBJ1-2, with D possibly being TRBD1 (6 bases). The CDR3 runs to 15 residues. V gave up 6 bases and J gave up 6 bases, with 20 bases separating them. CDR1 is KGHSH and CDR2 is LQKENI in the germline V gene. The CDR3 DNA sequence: TGTGCCAGCTCCGGCTTCAGGGGAGGAGAAGATGGCTACACCTTC. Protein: CASSGFRGGEDGYTF.

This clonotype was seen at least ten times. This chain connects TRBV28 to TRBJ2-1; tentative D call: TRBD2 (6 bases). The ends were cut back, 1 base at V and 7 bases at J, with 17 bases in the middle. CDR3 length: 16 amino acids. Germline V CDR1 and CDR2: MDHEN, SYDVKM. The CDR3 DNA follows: TGTGCCAGCAGTTTATACTCAGGGTATGGAGGGAATGAGCAGTTCTTC. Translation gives CASSLYSGYGGNEQFF.

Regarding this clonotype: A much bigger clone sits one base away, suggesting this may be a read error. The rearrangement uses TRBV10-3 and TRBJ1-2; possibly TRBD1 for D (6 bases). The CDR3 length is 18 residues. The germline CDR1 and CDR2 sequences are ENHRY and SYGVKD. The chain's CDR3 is CVISDWLGGRGINYGYTF. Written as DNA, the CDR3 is TGTGTCATCAGTGATTGGCTTGGTGGGAGGGGGATTAACTATGGCTACACCTTC.

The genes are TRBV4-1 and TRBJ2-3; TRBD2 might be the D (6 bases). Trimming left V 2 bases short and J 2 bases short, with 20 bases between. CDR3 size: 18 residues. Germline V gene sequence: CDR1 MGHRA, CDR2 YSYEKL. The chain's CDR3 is CASSQPSRTTRSTDTQYF. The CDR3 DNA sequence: TGCGCCAGCAGCCAACCCTCACGGACTACAAGATCCACAGATACGCAGTATTTT.

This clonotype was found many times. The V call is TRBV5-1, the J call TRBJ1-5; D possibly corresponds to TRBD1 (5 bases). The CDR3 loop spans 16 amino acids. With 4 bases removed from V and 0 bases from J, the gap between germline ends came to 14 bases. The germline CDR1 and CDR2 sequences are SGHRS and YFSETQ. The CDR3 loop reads CASSQKQDNSNQPQHF. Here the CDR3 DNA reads TGCGCCAGCAGCCAAAAACAGGATAATAGCAATCAGCCCCAGCATTTT.

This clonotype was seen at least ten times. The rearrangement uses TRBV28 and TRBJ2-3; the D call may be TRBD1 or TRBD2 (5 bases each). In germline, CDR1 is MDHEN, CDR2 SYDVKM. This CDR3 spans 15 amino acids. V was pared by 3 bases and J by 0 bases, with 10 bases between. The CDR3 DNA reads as TGTGCCAGCAGTTTCGTGAGGGACAGCACAGATACGCAGTATTTT. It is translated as CASSFVRDSTDTQYF.

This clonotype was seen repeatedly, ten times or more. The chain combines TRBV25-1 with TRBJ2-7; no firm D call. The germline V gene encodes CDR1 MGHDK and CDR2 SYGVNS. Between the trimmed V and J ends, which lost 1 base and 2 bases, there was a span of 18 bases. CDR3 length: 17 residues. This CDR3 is CASSECLLEKATYEQYF. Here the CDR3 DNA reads TGTGCCAGCAGTGAATGTCTTCTCGAAAAGGCCACCTACGAGCAGTACTTC.

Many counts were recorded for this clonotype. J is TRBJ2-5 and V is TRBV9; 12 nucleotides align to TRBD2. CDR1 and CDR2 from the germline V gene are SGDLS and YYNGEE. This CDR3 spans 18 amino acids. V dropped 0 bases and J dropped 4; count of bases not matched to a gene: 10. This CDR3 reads CASSVAGRLAGGLETQYF. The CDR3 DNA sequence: TGTGCCAGCAGCGTAGCAGGACGCCTAGCGGGAGGGTTAGAGACCCAGTACTTC.

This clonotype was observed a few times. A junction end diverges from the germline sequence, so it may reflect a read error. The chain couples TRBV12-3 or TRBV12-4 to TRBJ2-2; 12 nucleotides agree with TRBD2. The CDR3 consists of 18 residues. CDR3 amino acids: CVSSTGLAGLRVLGELFF. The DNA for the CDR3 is TGTGTCAGCAGTACGGGACTAGCGGGCTTGAGGGTCCTTGGGGAGCTGTTTTTT.

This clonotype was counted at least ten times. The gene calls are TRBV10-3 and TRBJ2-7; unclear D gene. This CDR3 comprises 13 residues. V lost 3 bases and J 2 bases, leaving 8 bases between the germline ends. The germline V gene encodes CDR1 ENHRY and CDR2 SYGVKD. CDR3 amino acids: CAISDGGTYEQYF. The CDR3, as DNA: TGTGCCATCAGTGACGGCGGAACCTACGAGCAGTACTTC.

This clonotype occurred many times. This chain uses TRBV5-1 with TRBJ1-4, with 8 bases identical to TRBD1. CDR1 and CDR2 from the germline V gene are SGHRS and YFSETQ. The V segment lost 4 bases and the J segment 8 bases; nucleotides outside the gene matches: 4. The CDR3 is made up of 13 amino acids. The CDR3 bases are TGCGCCAGCAGCGATACAGGGGGGGAAAAACTGTTTTTT. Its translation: CASSDTGGEKLFF.

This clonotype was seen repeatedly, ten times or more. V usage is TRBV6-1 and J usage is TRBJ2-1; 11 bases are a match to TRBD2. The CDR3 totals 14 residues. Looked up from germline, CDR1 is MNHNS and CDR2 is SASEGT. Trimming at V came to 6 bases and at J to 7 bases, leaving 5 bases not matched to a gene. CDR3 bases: TGTGCCAGCAGACCGGGACTAGCGGTTAATGAGCAGTTCTTC. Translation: CASRPGLAVNEQFF.

CDR3 protein: CASTLHRGPGELFF. The CDR3 DNA reads as TGTGCCAGCACGCTCCACAGGGGGCCCGGGGAGCTGTTTTTT. This chain links TRBV28 with TRBJ2-2; 9 bases fit TRBD1. CDR3 length equals 14 residues. Germline V CDR1 and CDR2: MDHEN, SYDVKM. Unmatched junction bases numbered 6, after V lost 7 bases and J lost 6 bases. The complete variable domain, with remaining parts taken from reference TRBV28 and TRBJ2-2, reads DVKVTQSSRYLVKRTGEKVFLECVQDMDHENMFWYRQDPGLGLRLIYFSYDVKMKEKGDIPEGYSVSREKKERFSLILESASTNQTSMYLCASTLHRGPGELFFGEGSRLTVL.

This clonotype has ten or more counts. This CDR3 is CSVVRGETQYF. The CDR3, as DNA: TGCAGCGTTGTGAGAGGGGAGACCCAGTACTTC. The V call is TRBV29-1, the J call TRBJ2-5; maybe TRBD2 (5 bases). CDR3 size: 11 residues. V gave up 4 bases and J gave up 5 bases, with 8 bases separating them. Germline CDR1 and CDR2: SQVTM and ANQGSEA.

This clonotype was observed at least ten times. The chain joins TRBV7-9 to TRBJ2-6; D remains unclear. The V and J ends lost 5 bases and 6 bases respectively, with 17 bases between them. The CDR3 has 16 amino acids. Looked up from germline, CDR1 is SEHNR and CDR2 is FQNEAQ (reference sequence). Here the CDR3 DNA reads TGTGCCAGCAGCCATAAGTCCTCCCCGGAGGCCAACGTCCTGACTTTC. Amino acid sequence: CASSHKSSPEANVLTF. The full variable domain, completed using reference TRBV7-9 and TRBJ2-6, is DTGVSQNPRHKITKRGQNVTFRCDPISEHNRLYWYRQTLGQGPEFLTYFQNEAQLEKSRLLSDRFSAERPKGSFSTLEIQRTEQGDSAMYLCASSHKSSPEANVLTFGAGSRLTVL.